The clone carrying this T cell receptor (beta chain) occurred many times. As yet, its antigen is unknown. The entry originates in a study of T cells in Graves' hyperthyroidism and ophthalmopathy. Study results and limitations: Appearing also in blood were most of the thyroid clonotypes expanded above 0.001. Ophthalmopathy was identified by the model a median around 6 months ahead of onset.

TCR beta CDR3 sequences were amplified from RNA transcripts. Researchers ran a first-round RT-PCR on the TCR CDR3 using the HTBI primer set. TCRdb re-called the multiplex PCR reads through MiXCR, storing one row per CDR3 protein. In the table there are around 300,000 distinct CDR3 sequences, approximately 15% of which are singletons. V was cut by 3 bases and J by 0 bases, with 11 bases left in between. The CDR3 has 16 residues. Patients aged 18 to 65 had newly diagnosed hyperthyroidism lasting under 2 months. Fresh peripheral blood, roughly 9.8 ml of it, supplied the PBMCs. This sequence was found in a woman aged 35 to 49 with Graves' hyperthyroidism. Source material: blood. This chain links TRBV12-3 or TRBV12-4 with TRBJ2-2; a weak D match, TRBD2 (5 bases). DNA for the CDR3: TGTGCCAGCAGTTTTTTGGACTCACCGAACACCGGGGAGCTGTTTTTT. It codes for CASSFLDSPNTGELFF.